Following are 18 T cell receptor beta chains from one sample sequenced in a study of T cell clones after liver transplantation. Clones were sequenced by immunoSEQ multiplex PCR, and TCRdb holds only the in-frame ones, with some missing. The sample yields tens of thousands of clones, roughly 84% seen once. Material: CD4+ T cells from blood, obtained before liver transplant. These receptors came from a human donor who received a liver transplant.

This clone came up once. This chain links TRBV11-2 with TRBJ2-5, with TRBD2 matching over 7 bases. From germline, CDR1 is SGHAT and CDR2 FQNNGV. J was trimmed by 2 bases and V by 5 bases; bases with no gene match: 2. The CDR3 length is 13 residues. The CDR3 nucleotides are TGTGCCAGCAGCCGGGGGGATCAAGAGACCCAGTACTTC. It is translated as CASSRGDQETQYF.

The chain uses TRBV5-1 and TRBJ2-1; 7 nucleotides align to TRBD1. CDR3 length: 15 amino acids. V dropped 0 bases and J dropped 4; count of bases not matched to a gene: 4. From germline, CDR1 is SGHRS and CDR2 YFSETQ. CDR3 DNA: TGCGCCAGCAGCTTGGTAGGGACAGCGTACAATGAGCAGTTCTTC. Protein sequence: CASSLVGTAYNEQFF.

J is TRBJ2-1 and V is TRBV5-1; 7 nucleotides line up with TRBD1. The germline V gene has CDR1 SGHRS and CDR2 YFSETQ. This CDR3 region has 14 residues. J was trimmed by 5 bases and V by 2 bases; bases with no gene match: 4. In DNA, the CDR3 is TGCGCCAGCAGCTTCGGACAGGCAAACAATGAGCAGTTCTTC. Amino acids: CASSFGQANNEQFF.

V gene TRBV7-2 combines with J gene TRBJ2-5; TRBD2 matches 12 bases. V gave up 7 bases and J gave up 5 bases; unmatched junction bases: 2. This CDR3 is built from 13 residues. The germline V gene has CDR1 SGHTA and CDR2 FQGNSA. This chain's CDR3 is CASKTSGGETQYF. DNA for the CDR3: TGTGCCAGCAAAACTAGCGGGGGGGAGACCCAGTACTTC.

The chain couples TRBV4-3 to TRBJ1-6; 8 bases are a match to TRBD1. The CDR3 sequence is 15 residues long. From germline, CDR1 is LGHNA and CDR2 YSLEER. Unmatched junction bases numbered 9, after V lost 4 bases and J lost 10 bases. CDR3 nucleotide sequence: TGCGCCAGCAGCCGACAGGGGCAGGGGCGGTCACCCCTCCACTTT. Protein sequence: CASSRQGQGRSPLHF.

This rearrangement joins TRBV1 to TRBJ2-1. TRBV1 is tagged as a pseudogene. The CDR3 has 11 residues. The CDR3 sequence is CTSSQECEQFF. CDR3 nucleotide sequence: TGCACCAGCAGCCAAGAATGCGAGCAGTTCTTC.

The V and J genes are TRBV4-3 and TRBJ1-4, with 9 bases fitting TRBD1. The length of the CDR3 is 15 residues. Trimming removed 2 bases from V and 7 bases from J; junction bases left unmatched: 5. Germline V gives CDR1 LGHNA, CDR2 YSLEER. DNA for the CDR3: TGCGCCAGCAGCCAACAGACAGGGGGAGGTGAAAAACTGTTTTTT. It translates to CASSQQTGGGEKLFF.

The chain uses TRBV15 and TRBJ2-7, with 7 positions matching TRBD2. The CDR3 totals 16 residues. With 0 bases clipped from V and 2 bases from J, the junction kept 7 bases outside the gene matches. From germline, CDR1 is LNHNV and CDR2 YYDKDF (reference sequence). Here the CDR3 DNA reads TGTGCCACCAGCAGAGATGGGGCGGGAGTGGCCTACGAGCAGTACTTC. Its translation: CATSRDGAGVAYEQYF.

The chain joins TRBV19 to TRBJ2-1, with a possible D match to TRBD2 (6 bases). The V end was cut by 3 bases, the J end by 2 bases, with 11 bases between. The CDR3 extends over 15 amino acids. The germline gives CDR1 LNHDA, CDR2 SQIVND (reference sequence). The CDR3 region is CASSMGLPPYNEQFF. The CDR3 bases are TGTGCCAGTAGTATGGGACTTCCACCCTACAATGAGCAGTTCTTC.

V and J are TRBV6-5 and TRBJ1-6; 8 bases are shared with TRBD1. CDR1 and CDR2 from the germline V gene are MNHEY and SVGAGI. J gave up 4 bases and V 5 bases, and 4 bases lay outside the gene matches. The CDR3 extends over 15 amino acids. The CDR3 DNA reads TGTGCCAGCAGTCACAGGGGGATATATAATTCACCCCTCCACTTT. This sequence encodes CASSHRGIYNSPLHF.

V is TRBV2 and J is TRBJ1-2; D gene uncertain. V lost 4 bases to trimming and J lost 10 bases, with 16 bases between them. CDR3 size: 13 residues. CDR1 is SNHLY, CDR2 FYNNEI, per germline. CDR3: CASSADGRLYYTF. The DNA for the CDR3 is TGTGCCAGCAGTGCGGACGGCCGGTTGTACTACACCTTC.

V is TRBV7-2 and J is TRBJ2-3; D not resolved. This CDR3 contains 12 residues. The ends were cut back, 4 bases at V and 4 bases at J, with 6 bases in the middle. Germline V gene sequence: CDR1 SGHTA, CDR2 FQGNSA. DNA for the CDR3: TGTGCCAGCAGCTCCGAGGCAGATACGCAGTATTTT. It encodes CASSSEADTQYF.

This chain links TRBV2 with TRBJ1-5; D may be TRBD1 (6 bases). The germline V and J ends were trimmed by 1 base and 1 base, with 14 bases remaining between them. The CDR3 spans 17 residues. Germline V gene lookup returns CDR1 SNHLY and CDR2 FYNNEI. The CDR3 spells CASSEGQGYRSNQPQHF. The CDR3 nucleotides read TGTGCCAGCAGTGAAGGGCAGGGGTACCGAAGCAATCAGCCCCAGCATTTT. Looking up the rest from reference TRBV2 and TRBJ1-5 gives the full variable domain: EPEVTQTPSHQVTQMGQEVILRCVPISNHLYFYWYRQILGQKVEFLVSFYNNEISEKSEIFDDQFSVERPDGSNFTLKIRSTKLEDSAMYFCASSEGQGYRSNQPQHFGDGTRLSIL.

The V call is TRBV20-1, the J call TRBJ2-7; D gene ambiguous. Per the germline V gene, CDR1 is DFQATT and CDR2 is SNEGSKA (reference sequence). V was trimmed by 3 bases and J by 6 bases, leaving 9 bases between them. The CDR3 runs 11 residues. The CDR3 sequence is CSASSRSEQYF. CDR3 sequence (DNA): TGCAGTGCTAGCTCCCGATCCGAGCAGTACTTC.

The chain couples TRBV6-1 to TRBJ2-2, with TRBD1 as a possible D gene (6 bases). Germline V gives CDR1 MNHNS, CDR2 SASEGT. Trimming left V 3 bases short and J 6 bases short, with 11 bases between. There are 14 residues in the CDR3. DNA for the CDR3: TGTGCCAGCAGTGAGTCCAGGGGAGCCGGGGAGCTGTTTTTT. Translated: CASSESRGAGELFF.

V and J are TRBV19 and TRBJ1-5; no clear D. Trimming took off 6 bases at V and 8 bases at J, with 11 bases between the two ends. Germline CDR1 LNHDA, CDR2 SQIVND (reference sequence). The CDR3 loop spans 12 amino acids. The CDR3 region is CASRNRREPQHF. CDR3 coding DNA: TGTGCCAGTAGGAACCGTCGAGAGCCCCAGCATTTT. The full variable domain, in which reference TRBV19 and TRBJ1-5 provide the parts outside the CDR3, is DGGITQSPKYLFRKEGQNVTLSCEQNLNHDAMYWYRQDPGQGLRLIYYSQIVNDFQKGDIAEGYSVSREKKESFPLTVTSAQKNPTAFYLCASRNRREPQHFGDGTRLSIL.

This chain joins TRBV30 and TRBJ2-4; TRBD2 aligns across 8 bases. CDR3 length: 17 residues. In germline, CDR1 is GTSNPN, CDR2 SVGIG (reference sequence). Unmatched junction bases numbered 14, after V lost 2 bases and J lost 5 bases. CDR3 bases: TGTGCCTGGAGTCCCCTTCGGGGGGGCCAGTACCAAAACATTCAGTACTTC. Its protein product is CAWSPLRGGQYQNIQYF. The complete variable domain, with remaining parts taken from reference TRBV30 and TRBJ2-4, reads SQTIHQWPATLVQPVGSPLSLECTVEGTSNPNLYWYRQAAGRGLQLLFYSVGIGQISSEVPQNLSASRPQDRQFILSSKKLLLSDSGFYLCAWSPLRGGQYQNIQYFGAGTRLSVL.

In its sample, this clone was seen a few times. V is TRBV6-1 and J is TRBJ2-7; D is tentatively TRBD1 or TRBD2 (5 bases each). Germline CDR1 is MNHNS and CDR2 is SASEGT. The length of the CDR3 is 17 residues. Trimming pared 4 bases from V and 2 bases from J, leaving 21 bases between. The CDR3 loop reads CASSGGSRVNRAYEQYF. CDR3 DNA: TGTGCCAGCAGTGGAGGGAGCAGGGTAAATAGGGCCTACGAGCAGTACTTC.